These 12 T cell receptor beta chains were all obtained from the same sample, sequenced in a study of T cell repertoires in cytomegalovirus infection. TCRdb re-called the reads with MiXCR, one entry per CDR3 protein. The table lists 90,000 to 130,000 distinct CDR3 sequences, about a tenth of them singletons. What these receptors recognize is not known. The sample consisted of PBMCs, sequenced either directly or after in vitro stimulation (not recorded which). The receptors stem from a human donor in good health (CMV status not recorded). Some clones in this sample may be carry-over from other donors' samples.

This clonotype was counted only a few times. J is TRBJ2-3 and V is TRBV10-3; a weak D match, TRBD1 (6 bases). The CDR3 totals 11 residues. V lost 6 bases to trimming and J lost 6 bases, with 7 bases between them. Per germline, CDR1 ENHRY and CDR2 SYGVKD. CDR3 nucleotides: TGTGCCATCAGGCAGGGGGATACGCAGTATTTT. Amino acids: CAIRQGDTQYF.

In its sample, this clonotype was seen many times. This chain connects TRBV18 to TRBJ2-4; D perhaps matches TRBD1 (5 bases). From germline, CDR1 is KGHSH and CDR2 LQKENI. The V gene lost 0 bases and the J gene lost 0 bases, with 12 bases spanning the gap. CDR3 length: 17 amino acids. The CDR3 sequence: CASSPPGRSLAKNIQYF. CDR3 sequence (DNA): TGTGCCAGCTCACCACCGGGGCGGAGCCTAGCCAAAAACATTCAGTACTTC.

This clonotype came up a few times. V is TRBV7-2 and J is TRBJ1-1, with D possibly TRBD1 on 6 matching bases. The germline gives CDR1 SGHTA, CDR2 FQGNSA. The CDR3 has 15 amino acids. V lost 5 bases, J lost 1 base, and 14 bases lay in between. The CDR3 bases are TGTGCCAGCAGCCCCGGGGGCGGACGGAACACTGAAGCTTTCTTT. Residues: CASSPGGGRNTEAFF.

This clonotype was counted ten times or more. The chain couples TRBV4-1 to TRBJ1-1, with 10 bases aligning to TRBD1. The CDR3 has 16 residues. CDR1 and CDR2 from the germline V gene are MGHRA and YSYEKL. J was trimmed by 1 base and V by 4 bases; bases with no gene match: 6. CDR3 coding DNA: TGCGCCAGCAGCCGAGGACAGGGGGACCGGAACACTGAAGCTTTCTTT. As protein: CASSRGQGDRNTEAFF.

The J gene is TRBJ2-3, the V gene TRBV11-2; the D is unclear. CDR3 length equals 14 residues. Per the germline V gene, CDR1 is SGHAT and CDR2 is FQNNGV. Trimming stripped 0 bases from V and 2 bases from J, with 6 bases between. The CDR3 DNA follows: TGTGCCAGCAGCTTAGACTCTACCACAGATACGCAGTATTTT. Translated: CASSLDSTTDTQYF.

This clonotype was counted only a few times. The rearrangement uses TRBV12-3 or TRBV12-4 and TRBJ1-1; D remains unclear. The V end was cut by 2 bases, the J end by 11 bases, with 9 bases between. CDR3 size: 11 residues. The CDR3: CASSLQSKAFF. In DNA, the CDR3 is TGTGCCAGCAGTTTACAGAGTAAGGCTTTCTTT.

This clonotype appeared many times. The rearrangement links TRBV6-2 or TRBV6-3 to TRBJ2-5; TRBD2 matches 8 bases. Trimming cost V 2 bases and J 5 bases; bases outside gene matches: 10. Per germline, CDR1 MNHEY and CDR2 SVGEGT. This CDR3 has 16 amino acids. CDR3 coding DNA: TGTGCCAGCAGTTACGGAGCTAGCGGGTTAAGCGAGACCCAGTACTTC. This codes for CASSYGASGLSETQYF.

This clonotype is a singleton in its sample. A much larger clone lies one base from this, so it may be a read error. CDR3: CASSWTGTKDTQYF. CDR3 sequence (DNA): TGTGCCAGCAGCTGGACAGGGACTAAAGATACGCAGTATTTT. The V call is TRBV28, the J call TRBJ2-3; a possible D gene is TRBD1 (8 bases). The germline CDR1 and CDR2 sequences are MDHEN and SYDVKM. Trimming removed 6 bases at V and 5 bases at J, with 15 bases between. The CDR3 extends over 14 amino acids.

This clonotype was observed many times. The rearrangement links TRBV24-1 to TRBJ2-7; tentatively, D is TRBD1 or TRBD2 (6 bases each). Germline loops: CDR1 KGHDR, CDR2 SFDVKD. Between the trimmed V and J ends, which lost 4 bases and 4 bases, there was a span of 25 bases. The CDR3 covers 18 residues. DNA for the CDR3: TGTGCCACCAGTGACTTGGCCCTCACAGGGACTCGGGGTTACGAGCAGTACGTC. Translation: CATSDLALTGTRGYEQYV.

In this sample, this clonotype turned up many times. This chain links TRBV19 with TRBJ2-1, with 10 positions matching TRBD2. The junction had 11 bases not matched to a gene; V was cut back by 3 bases and J by 0 bases. The CDR3 consists of 19 residues. CDR1 LNHDA and CDR2 SQIVND come from the germline V gene (reference sequence). The CDR3 loop reads CASSIWGTSASSSYNEQFF. The DNA of the CDR3 is TGTGCCAGTAGTATTTGGGGGACTAGCGCCTCGAGCTCCTACAATGAGCAGTTCTTC.

This clonotype was counted at least ten times. The CDR3 sequence is CASRGGNEAEQFF. CDR3 nucleotide sequence: TGTGCCAGCCGTGGCGGGAACGAGGCTGAGCAGTTCTTC. This sequence joins TRBV11-3 and TRBJ2-1; possibly TRBD2 for D (6 bases). CDR3 length: 13 amino acids. Trimming pared 8 bases from V and 9 bases from J, leaving 17 bases between. Germline CDR1 and CDR2: SGHNT and YENEEA.

This sequence joins TRBV6-6 and TRBJ2-3; weak D call: TRBD2 (6 bases). Trimming shortened V by 8 bases and J by 3 bases, and 18 bases separated the two germline ends. Per the germline V gene, CDR1 is MNHNY and CDR2 is SVGAGI (reference sequence). The CDR3 has 15 amino acids. The CDR3 DNA reads TGTGCCAGCGCAAGGGACTTCGGGGTGACAGATACGCAGTATTTT. Amino acids: CASARDFGVTDTQYF.